The 15 T cell receptor beta chains presented below share a single source sample, sequenced in a study of blood T cells in healthy people across ages. A J-beta primer mix and a sample-barcoded 5' primer were used in a second PCR of roughly 6 to 11 cycles. One entry per CDR3 protein results from TCRdb running MiXCR on the 5' RACE reads. The sample includes some 1.8 million distinct CDR3 sequences, 35% to 50% seen only once; the top ten take 23%. Sample: blood. Every receptor here comes from a human donor in good health.

Details on this clonotype: A clone one base away is much larger, so this may be a read error. J is TRBJ2-7 and V is TRBV7-9; tentatively, D is TRBD1 (5 bases). Germline V lookup: CDR1 SEHNR, CDR2 FQNEAQ (reference sequence). Trimming cost V 1 base and J 12 bases, with 22 bases left between them. This CDR3 has 15 residues. CDR3 nucleotide sequence: TGTGCCAGCAGCTTAGATGGTGTGGGGCACGACGGGCGGTACTTC. It yields the protein CASSLDGVGHDGRYF.

This rearrangement joins TRBV6-1 to TRBJ2-1; the match to TRBD2 covers 8 bases. The CDR3 runs 16 residues. Germline loops: CDR1 MNHNS, CDR2 SASEGT. The J segment lost 7 bases and the V segment lost 0 bases, leaving 8 bases of the junction unmatched. The CDR3 loop reads CASSEAILAGLNEQFF. The CDR3 DNA follows: TGTGCCAGCAGTGAAGCTATATTAGCGGGGTTAAATGAGCAGTTCTTC.

The sample holds a few counts of this clonotype. The chain recombines TRBV24-1 with TRBJ2-7; 10 bases are shared with TRBD1. In germline, CDR1 is KGHDR, CDR2 SFDVKD. Unmatched junction bases numbered 3, after V lost 3 bases and J lost 2 bases. CDR3 length: 15 residues. The CDR3 here is CATSDPDRGAYEQYF. The CDR3 nucleotides are TGTGCCACCAGTGATCCGGACAGGGGGGCCTACGAGCAGTACTTC.

This clonotype was detected ten times or more. CDR3 DNA: TGCAGCGTTGCAAACTTACAGGGTTCCTACAATGAGCAGTTCTTC. Translating it yields CSVANLQGSYNEQFF. The J gene is TRBJ2-1, the V gene TRBV29-1, with D maybe TRBD1 (6 bases). V was clipped by 4 bases and J by 1 base, with 14 bases between them. The CDR3 extends over 15 amino acids. Germline V gene data show CDR1 as SQVTM and CDR2 as ANQGSEA.

The V call is TRBV11-3, the J call TRBJ2-1; D is possibly TRBD1 (6 bases). CDR1 is SGHNT, CDR2 YENEEA, per germline. The CDR3 is 15 amino acids. Trimming left V 1 base short and J 2 bases short, with 9 bases between. CDR3: CASSLGTEPYNEQFF. The CDR3 DNA is TGTGCCAGCAGCTTAGGGACAGAGCCCTACAATGAGCAGTTCTTC.

The chain joins TRBV13 to TRBJ2-1; TRBD2 agrees at 14 bases. V was clipped by 0 bases and J by 9 bases; unmatched bases: 10. Looked up from germline, CDR1 is PRHDT and CDR2 is FYEKMQ (reference sequence). This CDR3 region has 18 residues. The CDR3 region is CASSLGLRLAGGLLEQFF. CDR3 bases: TGTGCCAGCAGCTTAGGCCTTAGACTAGCGGGGGGGCTGCTTGAGCAGTTCTTC.

This clonotype has only a few counts. The chain couples TRBV4-1 to TRBJ2-7; D possibly uses TRBD1 or TRBD2 (5 bases each). The V gene's germline CDR1 is MGHRA and CDR2 YSYEKL. This CDR3 contains 16 residues. V lost 0 bases, J lost 5 bases, and 17 bases lay in between. The CDR3 spells CASSQELWPGTNEQYF. The CDR3, as DNA: TGCGCCAGCAGCCAAGAACTCTGGCCGGGGACGAACGAGCAGTACTTC.

Regarding this clonotype: Just one base apart from a much larger clone, this may be a read error. Because it lacks the conserved phenylalanine or tryptophan at the end, this CDR3 is likely a read error. J is TRBJ2-5 and V is TRBV24-1, with D tentatively TRBD1 (6 bases). The J call could be wrong; TRBJ2-7 is a better fit for the DNA end. Germline lookup yields CDR1 KGHDR and CDR2 SFDVKD. This CDR3 contains 11 residues. CDR3 amino acids: CATSRGYEQYS. For the CDR3, the DNA is TGTGCCACCTCCAGGGGCTACGAGCAGTACTCC.

This clonotype was observed at least ten times. CDR3 DNA sequence: TGCAGCGGCGGGACAGCTCACAATGAGCAGTTCTTC. Its translation is CSGGTAHNEQFF. The gene calls are TRBV29-1 and TRBJ2-1; D possibly corresponds to TRBD1 (7 bases). Germline-derived CDR1 and CDR2 are SQVTM and ANQGSEA. Trimming took off 7 bases at V and 5 bases at J, with 12 bases between the two ends. The CDR3 contains 12 residues.

V is TRBV24-1 and J is TRBJ2-1, with D perhaps matching TRBD2 (6 bases). The germline CDR1 and CDR2 sequences are KGHDR and SFDVKD. The CDR3 spans 13 residues. Trimming cost V 2 bases and J 7 bases, with 8 bases left between them. As DNA, the CDR3 is TGTGCCACCAGTGATTGGAGGGGTAATGAGCAGTTCTTC. Its protein product is CATSDWRGNEQFF.

The chain combines TRBV24-1 with TRBJ2-2, with D possibly TRBD1 on 5 matching bases. Trimming shortened V by 1 base and J by 5 bases, and 10 bases separated the two germline ends. Germline V gene sequence: CDR1 KGHDR, CDR2 SFDVKD. The CDR3 totals 15 residues. CDR3 in DNA: TGTGCCACCAGTGATTTTCAGCAGGGAACCGGGGAGCTGTTTTTT. This gives the protein CATSDFQQGTGELFF.

This clonotype appeared once. This may be a read error: a much more frequent sequence differs by one nucleotide. CDR3 DNA sequence: TGTGCCAGCAGCTGGGGGACAGCGCAAGAGACCCCGTACTTC. Translation gives CASSWGTAQETPYF. The chain has TRBV5-5 and TRBJ2-5; TRBD1 matches at 7 bases. Germline values: CDR1 SGHKS, CDR2 YYEKEE (reference sequence). The CDR3 runs to 14 residues.

The chain carries TRBV7-2 and TRBJ2-7; D is unclear. CDR1 and CDR2 (germline): SGHTA, FQGNSA. The CDR3 spans 15 residues. The V end lost 1 base, the J end lost 2 bases, and 12 bases lay between the germline ends. The chain's CDR3 is CASSLVSQDPYEQYF. The DNA of the CDR3 is TGTGCCAGCAGCTTAGTTTCGCAGGACCCCTACGAGCAGTACTTC.

The chain recombines TRBV20-1 with TRBJ2-1, with D unresolved. V gave up 0 bases and J gave up 4 bases, with 13 bases separating them. There are 15 residues in the CDR3. Germline CDR1 and CDR2: DFQATT and SNEGSKA (reference sequence). The CDR3 spells CSARDLRQDYNEQFF. Here the CDR3 DNA reads TGCAGTGCTAGAGATCTTCGGCAGGATTACAATGAGCAGTTCTTC.

The chain uses TRBV7-3 and TRBJ2-5; D unresolved. The ends were cut back, 6 bases at V and 5 bases at J, with 13 bases in the middle. The CDR3 has 13 residues. Germline V lookup: CDR1 SGHTA, CDR2 FQGTGA. In DNA form, the CDR3 reads TGTGCCAGCAGACAATCCCCGGAGGAGACCCAGTACTTC. Translated, it gives CASRQSPEETQYF. The variable domain in full, completed from reference TRBV7-3 and TRBJ2-5, reads GAGVSQTPSNKVTEKGKYVELRCDPISGHTALYWYRQSLGQGPEFLIYFQGTGAADDSGLPNDRFFAVRPEGSVSTLKIQRTERGDSAVYLCASRQSPEETQYFGPGTRLLVL.